This TCR beta chain originates from a study of beta chain features in type 1 diabetes. Study-wide results and limits: Researchers report that Type 1 diabetes patients had moderately but significantly shorter TCRB CDR3s across all four CD4+ subsets.

Trimming stripped 4 bases from V and 4 bases from J, with 11 bases between. Germline V gene sequence: CDR1 LNHDA, CDR2 SQIVND (reference sequence). The CDR3 covers 13 residues. With respect to this clone: Its antigen is unidentified.

CD4+ cells of the naive, central memory, regulatory and stem cell-like memory types were sorted via CD45RO/CCR7/CD25/CD127/CD95/CD27. Purity exceeded 95% in all sorted populations. The investigators reverse transcribed all of the isolated RNA, so they sequenced expressed TCRB transcripts. Method: immunoSEQ multiplex PCR; TCRdb's copy keeps in-frame clones and lacks some. The sample records 250,000 or so clones, just over 20% being singletons. The specimen sequenced was naive CD4+ T cells from blood. The source of this sequence is a woman aged 35 to 49 with type 1 diabetes. This chain connects TRBV19 to TRBJ2-7; the D gene is possibly TRBD2 (5 bases). The CDR3 here is CASSTSGAYEQYF. CDR3 DNA: TGTGCCAGTAGTACGAGCGGAGCTTACGAGCAGTACTTC.